Shown below are 10 T cell receptor beta chains from a single sample sequenced in a study of blood T cell repertoires in COVID-19 (dated by TCRdb to between 2020 and 2021). Library construction relied on the immunoSEQ multiplex PCR assay. The clones in this table, taken by TCRdb from immuneACCESS, are in-frame only. Not every clone is retained; where verified, under half of the shortfall comes from an unresolved V gene, and the cause of the rest is unknown. Within this sample are roughly 30,000 clones, with 93% of them counted one time only. Roughly 5.2% of the sample lies in the top ten. Sample: peripheral blood. All receptors derive from a human donor in a cohort sampled during active COVID-19.

The V gene is TRBV3-1 (or the pseudogene TRBV3-2), the J gene TRBJ1-5, with a possible D match to TRBD1 (6 bases). Per the germline V gene, CDR1 is LGHDT and CDR2 is YNNKEL (reference sequence). The CDR3 contains 15 residues. With 1 base removed from V and 4 bases from J, the gap between germline ends came to 11 bases. The CDR3 reads CASSQGDNRNQPQHF. The CDR3 coding sequence is TGTGCCAGCAGCCAAGGGGACAATCGAAATCAGCCCCAGCATTTT.

V and J are TRBV15 and TRBJ2-6, with TRBD2 matching over 7 bases. V trimming: 3 bases; J trimming: 0 bases; junction bases outside the gene matches: 11. The CDR3 sequence is 19 residues long. Per germline, CDR1 LNHNV and CDR2 YYDKDF (reference sequence). CDR3 sequence (DNA): TGTGCCACCAGCAGGGACTATGGGGGGGATCCCTCTGGGGCCAACGTCCTGACTTTC. It specifies CATSRDYGGDPSGANVLTF.

The genes are TRBV19 and TRBJ2-1, with D maybe TRBD1 (6 bases). Germline-derived CDR1 and CDR2 are LNHDA and SQIVND (reference sequence). Trimming shortened V by 3 bases and J by 7 bases, and 10 bases separated the two germline ends. CDR3 size: 13 residues. CDR3 amino acids: CASSMQGTNEQFF. CDR3 nucleotide sequence: TGTGCCAGTAGTATGCAGGGGACGAATGAGCAGTTCTTC.

This clone was seen a few times. The chain couples TRBV19 to TRBJ2-6; 7 bases fit TRBD1. V dropped 3 bases and J dropped 0; count of bases not matched to a gene: 8. This CDR3 contains 18 residues. Germline CDR1 reads LNHDA; CDR2 reads SQIVND (reference sequence). The CDR3 protein is CASSITTGTDSGANVLTF. The CDR3 coding sequence is TGTGCCAGTAGTATTACTACCGGGACAGACTCTGGGGCCAACGTCCTGACTTTC. The full variable domain, completed using reference TRBV19 and TRBJ2-6, is DGGITQSPKYLFRKEGQNVTLSCEQNLNHDAMYWYRQDPGQGLRLIYYSQIVNDFQKGDIAEGYSVSREKKESFPLTVTSAQKNPTAFYLCASSITTGTDSGANVLTFGAGSRLTVL.

This clone was detected a few times. CDR3 protein: CASSLGDRAYEQYF. For the CDR3, the DNA is TGTGCCAGCAGTTTAGGTGACAGGGCCTACGAGCAGTACTTC. The chain combines TRBV27 with TRBJ2-7; 7 bases are shared with TRBD1. J gave up 2 bases and V 2 bases, and 3 bases lay outside the gene matches. Germline V gene lookup returns CDR1 MNHEY and CDR2 SMNVEV (reference sequence). The CDR3 consists of 14 residues.

V is TRBV10-1 and J is TRBJ1-4; 7 nucleotides align to TRBD1. Per germline, CDR1 WNHNN and CDR2 SYGVQD (reference sequence). CDR3 size: 18 residues. V lost 0 bases and J lost 5; bases outside the gene matches: 12. The CDR3 DNA follows: TGCGCCAGCAGTGAGTCGTTGCCCGGGACAGCCGGGAATGAAAAACTGTTTTTT. Amino acid sequence: CASSESLPGTAGNEKLFF.

This rearrangement joins TRBV15 to TRBJ2-2, with D unresolved. Trimming stripped 0 bases from V and 6 bases from J, with 8 bases between. Germline CDR1 is LNHNV and CDR2 is YYDKDF (reference sequence). The CDR3 totals 14 residues. The DNA of the CDR3 is TGTGCCACCAGCAGAGATCCAGAATCCGGGGAGCTGTTTTTT. This codes for CATSRDPESGELFF.

The rearrangement links TRBV7-9 to TRBJ2-1; 8 nucleotides match TRBD1. Germline lookup yields CDR1 SEHNR and CDR2 FQNEAQ (reference sequence). V lost 6 bases and J lost 3; bases outside the gene matches: 7. The CDR3 is made up of 15 amino acids. In DNA, the CDR3 is TGTGCCAGCAGGCTTGGACAGGGAATCTACAATGAGCAGTTCTTC. Translation: CASRLGQGIYNEQFF.

The chain recombines TRBV6-9 with TRBJ2-3, with 7 bases that match TRBD1. V lost 7 bases to trimming and J lost 0 bases; unmatched junction nucleotides: 10. Per the germline V gene, CDR1 is MNHGY and CDR2 is SVAAGI. The CDR3 covers 16 residues. The CDR3 sequence: CASTHKQGESTDTQYF. As DNA, the CDR3 is TGTGCCAGCACACATAAGCAGGGGGAGAGCACAGATACGCAGTATTTT.

The rearrangement links TRBV6-4 to TRBJ1-2; no clear D gene. The CDR3 consists of 16 residues. Trimming left V 5 bases short and J 3 bases short, with 19 bases between. CDR1 MRHNA and CDR2 SNTAGT come from the germline V gene. Here the CDR3 DNA reads TGTGCCAGCAGTCCAACCTTCCAGGCGGGCCACTATGGCTACACCTTC. This encodes CASSPTFQAGHYGYTF.